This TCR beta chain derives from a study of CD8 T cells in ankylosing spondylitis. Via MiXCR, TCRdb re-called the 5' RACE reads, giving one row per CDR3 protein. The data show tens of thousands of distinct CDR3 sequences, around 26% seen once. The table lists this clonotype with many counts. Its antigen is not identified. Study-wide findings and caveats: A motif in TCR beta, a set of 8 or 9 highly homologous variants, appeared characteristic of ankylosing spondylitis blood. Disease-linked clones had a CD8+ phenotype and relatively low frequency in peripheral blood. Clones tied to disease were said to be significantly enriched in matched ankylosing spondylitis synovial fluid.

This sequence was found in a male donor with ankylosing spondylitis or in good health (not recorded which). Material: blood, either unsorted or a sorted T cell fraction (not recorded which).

The DNA for the CDR3 is TGTGCCACCAGTGATTTTGAGACAGGGGAGGATACGCAGTATTTT. Translating it yields CATSDFETGEDTQYF. The chain recombines TRBV24-1 with TRBJ2-3; 8 bases match TRBD1. V shed 1 base, J shed 6 bases, and the junction held 5 bases outside the gene matches. CDR3 size: 15 residues. CDR1 is KGHDR and CDR2 is SFDVKD in the germline V gene.